One T cell receptor (beta chain) is described in this entry. This sample was included in a study of blood T cell repertoires in COVID-19. Study-level information: The United States, Italy and Spain supplied acute and convalescent COVID-19 samples. In each case, the material was cDNA or gDNA derived from T cells, B-cell-depleted T cells, or PBMCs.

In the original workflow: Counts of nucleated cells, estimated from reference gene primer amplification, were obtained. Libraries were prepared by immunoSEQ multiplex PCR; TCRdb keeps only in-frame clonotypes and omits some of them. Clonal size and the V and J genes are those of that table, whereas D and trimming came from the DNA. The sample includes around 140,000 clones, about 87% seen only once; the top ten take approximately 1.5%. Germline V lookup: CDR1 DFQATT, CDR2 SNEGSKA (reference sequence). The CDR3 totals 11 residues. The V and J ends lost 6 bases and 8 bases respectively, with 11 bases between them.

The sequencing sample was made of peripheral blood. The clonotype originates from a woman between 45 and 60 years old with acute or convalescent COVID-19. The chain couples TRBV20-1 to TRBJ2-1; TRBD2 is a possible D gene (5 bases). The CDR3 protein is CSARGWDEQFF. CDR3 DNA: TGCAGTGCCCGAGGGTGGGATGAGCAGTTCTTC.